The T cell receptor (beta chain) under discussion was sequenced for a study of shared T cell receptors in the human thymus. Method: immunoSEQ multiplex PCR; TCRdb's copy keeps in-frame clones and lacks some. The sample carries 500,000 to 750,000 clones, 85% to 90% recorded once. The sample was also reused in another study, on human thymus T cells. That publication notes: Healthy Finnish infants undergoing corrective surgery for congenital heart defects provided the donor material. Apparent skewing of V and J gene usage characterized both thymic and blood repertoires.

Sequenced material: thymocytes. The receptor was derived from a boy under two years old with a congenital heart defect.

The CDR3 sequence: CASSFSGPRGNEQFF. The CDR3 nucleotides read TGTGCCAGCAGCTTTAGCGGTCCCCGAGGAAATGAGCAGTTCTTC. The chain links TRBV7-3 to TRBJ2-1; weak D call: TRBD2 (6 bases). Trimming took 3 bases from V and 7 from J, leaving 16 bases between them. The CDR3 runs to 15 residues. Germline V gives CDR1 SGHTA, CDR2 FQGTGA. The entire variable domain, with the rest obtained from reference TRBV7-3 and TRBJ2-1, is as follows: GAGVSQTPSNKVTEKGKYVELRCDPISGHTALYWYRQSLGQGPEFLIYFQGTGAADDSGLPNDRFFAVRPEGSVSTLKIQRTERGDSAVYLCASSFSGPRGNEQFFGPGTRLTVL.